Detailed here is one TCR beta chain. J gave up 2 bases and V 4 bases, and 4 bases lay outside the gene matches. The CDR3 covers 17 residues. Germline V gives CDR1 SGHNT, CDR2 YYREEE (reference sequence). The data belong to a study of OX40 agonist ivuxolimab in advanced cancers. Assay used: immunoSEQ multiplex PCR; TCRdb lists only in-frame clones, some missing. The sample records 57,000 or so clones, 70% to 90% being singletons. The chain uses TRBV5-4 and TRBJ2-2; 14 bases map to TRBD2. This material consisted of CD4+ or CD8+ T cells sorted from blood, taken in a trial of the OX40 agonist ivuxolimab. This TCR came from an adult with an advanced solid tumor such as melanoma, head and neck, liver or kidney cancer. The CDR3 here is CASSVGLAGANTGELFF. The CDR3 region has the DNA TGTGCCAGCAGCGTGGGACTAGCGGGGGCCAACACCGGGGAGCTGTTTTTT.